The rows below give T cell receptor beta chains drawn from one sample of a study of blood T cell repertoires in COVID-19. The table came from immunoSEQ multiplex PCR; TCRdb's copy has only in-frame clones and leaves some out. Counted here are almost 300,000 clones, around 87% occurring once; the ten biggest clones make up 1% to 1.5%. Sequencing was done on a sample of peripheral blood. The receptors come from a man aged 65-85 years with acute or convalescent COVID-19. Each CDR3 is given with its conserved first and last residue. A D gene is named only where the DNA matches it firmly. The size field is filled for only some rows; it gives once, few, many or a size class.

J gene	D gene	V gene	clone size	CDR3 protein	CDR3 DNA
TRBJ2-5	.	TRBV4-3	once	CASSQDQGGTQYF	TGCGCCAGCAGCCAAGATCAGGGGGGGACCCAGTACTTC
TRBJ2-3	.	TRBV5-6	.	CASSLPGGNTDTQYF	TGTGCCAGCAGCTTGCCAGGGGGGAACACAGATACGCAGTATTTT
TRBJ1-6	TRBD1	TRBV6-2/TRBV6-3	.	CASSYGQGAQSPLHF	TGTGCCAGCAGTTACGGGCAGGGGGCTCAATCACCCCTCCACTTT
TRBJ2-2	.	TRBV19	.	CASSIGGDGELFF	TGTGCCAGTAGTATTGGCGGGGACGGGGAGCTGTTTTTT
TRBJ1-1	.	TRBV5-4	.	CASLPRAGNTEAFF	TGTGCCAGCTTGCCCAGGGCAGGGAACACTGAAGCTTTCTTT
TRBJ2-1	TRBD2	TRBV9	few	CASSQSSGRTISEQFF	TGTGCCAGCAGCCAATCTAGCGGGAGGACCATTAGTGAGCAGTTCTTC
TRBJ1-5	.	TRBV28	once	CASTKDSINQPQHF	TGTGCCAGCACCAAGGACAGTATCAATCAGCCCCAGCATTTT
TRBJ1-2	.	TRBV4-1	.	CASSHPDSPYGYTF	TGCGCCAGCAGCCATCCCGACAGCCCCTATGGCTACACCTTC
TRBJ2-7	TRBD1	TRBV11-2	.	CASSWTGVYEQYF	TGTGCCAGCAGCTGGACAGGGGTCTACGAGCAGTACTTC
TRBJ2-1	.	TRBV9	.	CASSVTRSGEQFF	TGTGCCAGCAGCGTCACAAGGTCAGGTGAGCAGTTCTTC
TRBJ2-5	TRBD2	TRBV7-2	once	CASSLAASGRETQYF	TGTGCCAGCAGCTTAGCGGCTAGCGGGAGGGAGACCCAGTACTTC
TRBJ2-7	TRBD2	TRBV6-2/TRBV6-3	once	CASTPGLAVPHSYEQYF	TGTGCCAGCACCCCCGGACTAGCGGTGCCCCACTCCTACGAGCAGTACTTC
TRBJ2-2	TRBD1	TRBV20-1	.	CSASGTGPSGELFF	TGCAGTGCTAGTGGGACAGGACCCAGCGGGGAGCTGTTTTTT
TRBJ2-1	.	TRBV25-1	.	CASSDSSIPNNEQFF	TGTGCCAGCAGCGACAGCTCGATCCCCAATAACGAGCAGTTCTTC
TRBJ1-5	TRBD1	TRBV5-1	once	CASSLGTGNNQPQHF	TGCGCCAGCAGCCTTGGGACAGGGAACAATCAGCCCCAGCATTTT
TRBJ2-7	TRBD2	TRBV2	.	CASKSGATYEQYF	TGTGCCAGCAAAAGCGGGGCAACCTACGAGCAGTACTTC
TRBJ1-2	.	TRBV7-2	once	CASSLEGPAGYTF	TGTGCCAGCAGCTTAGAGGGGCCTGCTGGCTACACCTTC
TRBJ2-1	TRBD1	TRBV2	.	CASSDPRTGHPYEQFF	TGTGCCAGCAGTGATCCGAGGACAGGGCACCCCTATGAGCAGTTCTTC
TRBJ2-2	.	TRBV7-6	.	CASSLANPGYTGELFF	TGTGCCAGCTCATTGGCCAACCCGGGGTACACCGGGGAGCTGTTTTTT
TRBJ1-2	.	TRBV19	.	CASRDPGGASYGYTF	TGTGCCAGTAGAGACCCGGGGGGCGCAAGCTATGGCTACACCTTC
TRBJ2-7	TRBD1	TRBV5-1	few	CASRWTGMESYEQYF	TGCGCCAGCAGATGGACAGGTATGGAATCCTACGAGCAGTACTTC
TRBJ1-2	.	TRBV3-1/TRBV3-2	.	CASSQVGSRYGYTF	TGTGCCAGCAGCCAAGTGGGCTCCCGGTATGGCTACACCTTC
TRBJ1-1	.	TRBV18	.	CASSTDLNTEAFF	TGTGCCAGCTCTACAGATTTGAACACTGAAGCTTTCTTT
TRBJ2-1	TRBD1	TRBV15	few	CATSSGQGLSNEQFF	TGTGCCACCAGCAGCGGACAGGGTCTTAGCAATGAGCAGTTCTTC
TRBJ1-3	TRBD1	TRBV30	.	CAWDSGGFGNTIYF	TGTGCCTGGGATTCAGGGGGCTTTGGAAACACCATATATTTT
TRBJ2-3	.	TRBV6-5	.	CASSLSVTDTQYF	TGTGCCAGCAGCTTAAGCGTCACAGATACGCAGTATTTT
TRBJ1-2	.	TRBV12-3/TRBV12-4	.	CASSYHRSYTF	TGTGCCAGCAGTTACCACAGGAGCTACACCTTC
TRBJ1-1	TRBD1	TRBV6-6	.	CASSQQGAGDTEAFF	TGTGCCAGCAGCCAACAGGGGGCGGGTGACACTGAAGCTTTCTTT
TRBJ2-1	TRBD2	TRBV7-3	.	CASSPTSGGDNEQFF	TGTGCCAGCAGCCCAACTAGCGGGGGGGACAATGAGCAGTTCTTC
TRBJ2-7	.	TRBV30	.	CAWSVRAGTYEQYF	TGTGCCTGGAGTGTAAGGGCGGGAACCTACGAGCAGTACTTC
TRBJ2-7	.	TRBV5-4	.	CASSLAGSSYEQYF	TGTGCCAGCAGCTTGGCGGGGTCCTCCTACGAGCAGTACTTC
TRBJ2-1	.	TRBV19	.	CASTLGGMGNEQFF	TGTGCCAGTACGCTCGGGGGTATGGGTAATGAGCAGTTCTTC
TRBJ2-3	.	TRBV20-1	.	CSASAPMWATDTQYF	TGCAGTGCTAGTGCTCCGATGTGGGCTACAGATACGCAGTATTTT
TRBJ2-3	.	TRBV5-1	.	CASSLNGADTDTQYF	TGCGCCAGCAGCTTGAATGGGGCTGACACAGATACGCAGTATTTT
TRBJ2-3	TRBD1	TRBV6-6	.	CASRIDRAVNTDTQYF	TGTGCCAGCAGAATCGACAGGGCCGTTAACACAGATACGCAGTATTTT
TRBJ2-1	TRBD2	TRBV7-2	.	CASSSWTSGLYNEQFF	TGTGCCAGCAGCTCGTGGACTAGCGGACTTTACAATGAGCAGTTCTTC
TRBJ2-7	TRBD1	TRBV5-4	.	CASSTRDSHGEQYF	TGTGCCAGCAGCACCCGGGACAGTCATGGGGAGCAGTACTTC
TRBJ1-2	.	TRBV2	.	CASSRDTNSAGYTF	TGTGCCAGCAGTCGGGACACTAACTCCGCGGGCTACACCTTC
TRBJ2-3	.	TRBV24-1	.	CATSDSSLDYTDTQYF	TGTGCCACCAGTGATTCTTCCCTGGACTACACAGATACGCAGTATTTT
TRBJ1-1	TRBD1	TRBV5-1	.	CASSLGDRGNTEAFF	TGCGCCAGCAGCTTGGGGGACAGGGGCAACACTGAAGCTTTCTTT
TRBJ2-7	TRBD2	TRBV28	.	CASSWSGRGGYEQYF	TGTGCCAGCAGTTGGTCCGGACGGGGGGGGTACGAGCAGTACTTC
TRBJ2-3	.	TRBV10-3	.	CASRGLTDTQYF	TGTGCCTCAAGGGGCCTCACAGATACGCAGTATTTT
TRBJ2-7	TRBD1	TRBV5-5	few	CASSYTGVVSYEQYF	TGTGCCAGCAGCTACACAGGGGTAGTCTCCTACGAGCAGTACTTC
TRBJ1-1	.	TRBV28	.	CASSSPASGGRNTEAFF	TGTGCCAGCAGCTCCCCGGCCTCCGGGGGGCGAAACACTGAAGCTTTCTTT
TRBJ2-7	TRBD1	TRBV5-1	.	CASSTSGTGGDEQYF	TGCGCCAGCAGCACCTCCGGGACAGGGGGCGACGAGCAGTACTTC
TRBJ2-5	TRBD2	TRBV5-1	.	CASSSGLADWYQETQYF	TGCGCCAGCAGCTCGGGACTAGCGGACTGGTACCAAGAGACCCAGTACTTC
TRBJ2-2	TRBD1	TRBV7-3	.	CASSRGQYTGELFF	TGTGCCAGCAGCAGGGGGCAATACACCGGGGAGCTGTTTTTT
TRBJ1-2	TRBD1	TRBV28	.	CATDRANYGYTF	TGTGCCACGGACAGGGCGAACTATGGCTACACCTTC
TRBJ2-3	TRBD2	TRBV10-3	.	CAISETIRPAAGGSDTQYF	TGTGCCATCAGTGAAACGATTCGGCCAGCGGCGGGAGGCTCAGATACGCAGTATTTT
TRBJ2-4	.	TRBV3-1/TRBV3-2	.	CASSQVRAGGLGQYF	TGTGCCAGCAGCCAAGTTCGGGCCGGGGGATTGGGTCAGTACTTC
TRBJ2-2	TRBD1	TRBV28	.	CASRTTGAPNTGELFF	TGTGCCAGCAGGACAACAGGGGCTCCGAACACCGGGGAGCTGTTTTTT
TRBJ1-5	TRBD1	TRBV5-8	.	CASTTRTGTDQPQHF	TGTGCCAGCACCACTAGGACAGGGACCGATCAGCCCCAGCATTTT
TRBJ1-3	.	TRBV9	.	CASSVDGSSGNTIYF	TGTGCCAGCAGCGTAGACGGGTCCTCTGGAAACACCATATATTTT